Listed below are T cell receptor beta chains from one sample, sequenced in a study of T cell changes during pregnancy in multiple sclerosis. The repertoire was sequenced with immunoSEQ multiplex PCR; TCRdb's copy has only in-frame clones and lacks some. The data contain about 15,000 clones, 80% to 90% of them singletons. The specimen was CD8+ T cells from peripheral blood mononuclear cells, collected in the first trimester of pregnancy. The receptors here all came from a female donor with multiple sclerosis, enrolled in a pregnancy study. CDR3s include the opening cysteine and the closing phenylalanine or tryptophan. The D gene is left open where the match is weak. Not every row has a clone size; where given, it reads once, few, many or a size class.

j_call	d_call	cdr3_length	v_call	clone_size	cdr3_aa	cdr3_nt
TRBJ1-2	-	16	TRBV29-1	once	CSVAGILTGRVDGYTF	TGCAGCGTTGCAGGGATCCTCACAGGGAGAGTCGATGGCTACACCTTC
TRBJ2-1	TRBD1	14	TRBV11-2	-	CASSLGTGTREQFF	TGTGCCAGCAGCTTGGGGACAGGGACAAGAGAGCAGTTCTTC
TRBJ2-1	TRBD2	18	TRBV2	-	CASSPGASGSSSYNEQFF	TGTGCCAGCAGCCCTGGGGCTAGCGGGAGTTCTTCCTACAATGAGCAGTTCTTC
TRBJ1-2	TRBD1	14	TRBV28	-	CASSLGQGGNGYTF	TGTGCCAGCAGTTTGGGACAGGGAGGAAATGGCTACACCTTC
TRBJ2-7	TRBD2	14	TRBV5-5	-	CASSFRTSGYEQYF	TGTGCCAGCAGCTTTAGGACTAGCGGCTACGAGCAGTACTTC
TRBJ2-6	TRBD2	19	TRBV5-1	-	CASSLGSGGTNSGANVLTF	TGCGCCAGCAGCTTGGGTAGCGGGGGGACAAACTCTGGGGCCAACGTCCTGACTTTC
TRBJ2-7	TRBD1	15	TRBV27	-	CASSLRAGGWHEQYF	TGTGCCAGCAGTTTAAGGGCAGGGGGCTGGCACGAGCAGTACTTC
TRBJ2-1	-	14	TRBV27	once	CASSLGGLYNEQFF	TGTGCCAGCAGTTTAGGGGGACTTTACAATGAGCAGTTCTTC
TRBJ2-1	TRBD2	17	TRBV5-1	-	CASSMGLARYSYNEQFF	TGCGCCAGCAGCATGGGACTAGCGCGATACTCCTACAATGAGCAGTTCTTC
TRBJ2-4	-	15	TRBV21-1	-	CASSKDRNRGDIQYF	TGTGCCAGCAGCAAAGATAGAAACAGGGGAGACATTCAGTACTTC
TRBJ1-1	-	13	TRBV11-2	-	CASSLVQGGEAFF	TGTGCCAGCAGCTTAGTTCAGGGTGGTGAAGCTTTCTTT
TRBJ2-1	-	13	TRBV10-2	-	CASALGSYNEQFF	TGCGCCAGCGCACTAGGTTCCTACAATGAGCAGTTCTTC
TRBJ2-4	-	14	TRBV5-1	-	CASSIDVLGNIQYF	TGCGCCAGCAGCATAGACGTACTCGGGAACATTCAGTACTTC
TRBJ2-7	-	12	TRBV9	-	CASSPDTYEQYF	TGTGCCAGCAGCCCCGACACATACGAGCAGTACTTC
TRBJ2-7	TRBD1	17	TRBV5-6	-	CASTSYGTGGNKYEQYF	TGTGCCAGCACTTCGTATGGGACAGGGGGCAATAAGTACGAGCAGTACTTC
TRBJ2-7	-	15	TRBV5-4	once	CASSLDGGSPYEQYF	TGTGCCAGCAGCTTGGACGGGGGATCCCCCTACGAGCAGTACTTC
TRBJ1-5	-	14	TRBV30	-	CAWSVGTSYQPQHF	TGTGCCTGGAGTGTAGGGACAAGCTATCAGCCCCAGCATTTT
TRBJ1-1	TRBD1	15	TRBV7-3	-	CASSLLGQGWTEAFF	TGTGCCAGCAGCTTATTAGGACAGGGATGGACTGAAGCTTTCTTT
TRBJ2-2	-	14	TRBV4-2	-	CASSQELNTGELFF	TGTGCCAGCAGCCAAGAACTCAACACCGGGGAGCTGTTTTTT
TRBJ2-1	-	13	TRBV6-1	-	CASMDLSYNEQFF	TGTGCCAGCATGGACTTATCCTACAATGAGCAGTTCTTC
TRBJ2-3	TRBD2	18	TRBV9	-	CASSHPLETSVRSDTQYF	TGTGCCAGCAGCCACCCTCTGGAAACTAGCGTGAGGTCAGATACGCAGTATTTT
TRBJ1-4	-	14	TRBV6-1	once	CASSEWASPGKLFF	TGTGCCAGCAGTGAGTGGGCATCACCAGGAAAACTGTTTTTT
TRBJ2-7	-	13	TRBV28	-	CASSETGNDEQYF	TGTGCCAGCAGTGAAACAGGAAATGACGAGCAGTACTTC
TRBJ1-2	-	15	TRBV4-1	-	CASSQERVRNYGYTF	TGCGCCAGCAGCCAAGAACGAGTAAGAAACTATGGCTACACCTTC
TRBJ2-7	-	12	TRBV7-9	-	CASSSRAYEQYF	TGTGCCAGCAGCTCCCGAGCCTACGAGCAGTACTTC
TRBJ2-2	-	14	TRBV15	few	CATSRGPSTGELFF	TGTGCCACCAGCAGAGGTCCTAGCACCGGGGAGCTGTTTTTT
TRBJ2-7	-	13	TRBV6-1	-	CAASGGYRYEQYF	TGTGCCGCCTCCGGGGGATATCGATACGAGCAGTACTTC
TRBJ1-5	-	16	TRBV15	-	CATSRDRTRPNQPQHF	TGTGCCACCAGCAGAGATAGGACACGCCCTAATCAGCCCCAGCATTTT
TRBJ1-4	-	16	TRBV4-1	-	CASSQGQQVTDEKLFF	TGCGCCAGCAGCCAAGGCCAACAGGTTACGGACGAAAAACTGTTTTTT
TRBJ2-7	-	14	TRBV2	few	CASSEELLAYEQYF	TGTGCCAGCAGTGAAGAGTTGCTAGCCTACGAGCAGTACTTC
TRBJ2-7	TRBD2	15	TRBV5-8	-	CASSLGRLAANEQYF	TGTGCCAGCAGCTTGGGACGGCTAGCGGCCAACGAGCAGTACTTC
TRBJ2-7	-	13	TRBV27	once	CASSPASRGEEYF	TGTGCCAGCAGCCCAGCCAGCCGAGGGGAGGAGTACTTC
TRBJ1-1	TRBD1	15	TRBV7-6	few	CASSIGQGGNTEAFF	TGTGCCAGCAGCATTGGACAGGGGGGGAACACTGAAGCTTTCTTT
TRBJ2-1	TRBD2	16	TRBV6-6	few	CASSYSSGRGREEQFF	TGTGCCAGCAGTTACTCTAGCGGGAGAGGCAGGGAGGAGCAGTTCTTC
TRBJ2-7	TRBD1	16	TRBV11-2	once	CASSSLTGDRAYEQYF	TGTGCCAGCAGCTCCCTAACGGGGGACAGGGCATACGAGCAGTACTTC
TRBJ1-2	-	12	TRBV12-5	-	CASGLDRVGYTF	TGTGCTAGTGGTTTGGACAGGGTCGGCTACACCTTC
TRBJ1-4	TRBD1	16	TRBV27	-	CASSLYWDRANEKLFF	TGTGCCAGCAGTTTATATTGGGACAGGGCGAATGAAAAACTGTTTTTT
TRBJ1-1	TRBD1	21	TRBV4-1	once	CASSHPTRDRDSVRVNTEAFF	TGCGCCAGCAGCCACCCAACCCGGGACAGGGACTCAGTTAGGGTGAACACTGAAGCTTTCTTT
TRBJ2-3	-	11	TRBV20-1	-	CSGGYSDTQYF	TGCAGTGGAGGCTACTCAGATACGCAGTATTTT
TRBJ1-2	TRBD1	13	TRBV5-3	-	CARSRGQDYGYTF	TGTGCCAGAAGCAGGGGACAGGACTATGGCTACACCTTC
TRBJ2-1	-	16	TRBV27	-	CASSLWPPAGVDEQFF	TGTGCCAGCAGTTTATGGCCCCCGGCAGGGGTCGATGAGCAGTTCTTC
TRBJ1-3	-	13	TRBV4-1	-	CASSTVVGNTIYF	TGCGCCAGCAGTACAGTGGTAGGAAACACCATATATTTT
TRBJ2-7	-	16	TRBV5-5	-	CASSSWGEPGGNEQYF	TGTGCCAGCAGCTCTTGGGGGGAACCTGGGGGGAACGAGCAGTACTTC
TRBJ2-3	-	12	TRBV10-3	-	CAIRQGRDTQYF	TGTGCCATCAGGCAGGGTAGAGATACGCAGTATTTT
TRBJ1-2	TRBD1	13	TRBV27	once	CASSTGTGNGYTF	TGTGCCAGCAGTACTGGGACAGGGAATGGCTACACCTTC
TRBJ2-1	TRBD2	15	TRBV7-8	-	CASSLSVGGYNEQFF	TGTGCCAGCAGCCTCTCGGTCGGGGGGTACAATGAGCAGTTCTTC
TRBJ1-5	-	14	TRBV6-5	-	CASSPASLSQPQHF	TGTGCCAGCAGCCCCGCGAGTTTGAGTCAGCCCCAGCATTTT
TRBJ1-2	TRBD1	14	TRBV5-5	few	CASSSVQGNYGYTF	TGTGCCAGCAGTTCGGTACAGGGGAACTATGGCTACACCTTC
TRBJ2-1	-	14	TRBV27	-	CASSLLAGTYEQFF	TGTGCCAGCAGTTTATTGGCGGGTACATATGAGCAGTTCTTC
TRBJ2-7	-	12	TRBV27	-	CASRDNSYEQYF	TGTGCCAGTAGGGACAACTCCTACGAGCAGTACTTC
TRBJ2-3	TRBD1	15	TRBV14	once	CASSPRQGWADTQYF	TGTGCCAGCAGCCCGAGACAGGGCTGGGCAGATACGCAGTATTTT